This T cell receptor beta chain was observed in a study of blood T cell repertoires in COVID-19. On the study more broadly: Acute and convalescent COVID-19 samples came from the United States, Italy and Spain. T cells, B-cell-depleted T cells, or PBMCs provided the cDNA or gDNA that served as material.

Original methodology: Quantification of nucleated cells was approximated via reference gene primer amplification. TCRdb's copy holds only in-frame clones and misses some; the assay was immunoSEQ multiplex PCR. That table furnishes V, J and clone size, whereas the DNA furnished D and trimming. The repertoire includes roughly 80,000 clones, about 90% of them detected once, and roughly 5.9% sits in the top ten. V shed 5 bases and J 8 bases; nucleotides not matched to a gene: 9. CDR1 is MDHEN, CDR2 SYDVKM, per germline. The CDR3 has 14 amino acids. Source material: peripheral blood. The TCR comes from a man aged 45-60 years with active COVID-19. This sequence joins TRBV28 and TRBJ1-2; 9 nucleotides agree with TRBD1. The CDR3 DNA is TGTGCCAGCAGTACACTAGGGACAGGGAGAGGCTACACCTTC. Its translation: CASSTLGTGRGYTF.